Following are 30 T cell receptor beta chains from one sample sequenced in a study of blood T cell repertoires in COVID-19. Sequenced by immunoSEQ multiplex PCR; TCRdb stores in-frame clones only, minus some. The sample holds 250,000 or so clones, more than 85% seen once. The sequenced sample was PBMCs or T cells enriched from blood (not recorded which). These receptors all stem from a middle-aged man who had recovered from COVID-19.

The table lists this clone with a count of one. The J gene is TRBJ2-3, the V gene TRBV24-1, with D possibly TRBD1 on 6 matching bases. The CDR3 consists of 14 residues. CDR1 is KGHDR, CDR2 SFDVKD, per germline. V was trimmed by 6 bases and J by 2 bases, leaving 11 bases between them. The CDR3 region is CATSLSGDTDTQYF. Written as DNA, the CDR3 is TGTGCCACCAGTCTCTCAGGGGACACAGATACGCAGTATTTT.

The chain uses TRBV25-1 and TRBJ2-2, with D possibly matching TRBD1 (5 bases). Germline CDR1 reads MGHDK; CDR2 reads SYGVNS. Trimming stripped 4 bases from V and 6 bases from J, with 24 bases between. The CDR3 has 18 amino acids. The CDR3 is CASSGTRVGQVGAGELFF. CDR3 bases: TGTGCCAGCAGTGGAACCAGGGTCGGCCAGGTGGGCGCCGGGGAGCTGTTTTTT.

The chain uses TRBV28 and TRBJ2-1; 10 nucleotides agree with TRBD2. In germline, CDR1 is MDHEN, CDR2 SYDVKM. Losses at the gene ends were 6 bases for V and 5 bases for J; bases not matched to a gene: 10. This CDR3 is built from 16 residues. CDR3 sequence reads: CASSTSGLALHNEQFF. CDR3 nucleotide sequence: TGTGCCAGCAGCACCTCGGGACTAGCGCTACACAATGAGCAGTTCTTC. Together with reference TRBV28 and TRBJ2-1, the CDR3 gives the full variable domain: DVKVTQSSRYLVKRTGEKVFLECVQDMDHENMFWYRQDPGLGLRLIYFSYDVKMKEKGDIPEGYSVSREKKERFSLILESASTNQTSMYLCASSTSGLALHNEQFFGPGTRLTVL.

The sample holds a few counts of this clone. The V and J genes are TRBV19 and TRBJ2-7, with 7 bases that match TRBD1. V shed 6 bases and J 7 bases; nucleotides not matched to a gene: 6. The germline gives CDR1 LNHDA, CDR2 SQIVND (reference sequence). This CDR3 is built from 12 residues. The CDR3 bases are TGTGCCAGTAGCCCGGACAGGCGAGAGCAGTACTTC. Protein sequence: CASSPDRREQYF.

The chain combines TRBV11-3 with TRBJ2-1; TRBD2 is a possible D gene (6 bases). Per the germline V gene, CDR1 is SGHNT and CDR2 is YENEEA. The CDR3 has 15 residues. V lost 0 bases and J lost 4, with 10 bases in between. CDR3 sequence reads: CASSLEETSYNEQFF. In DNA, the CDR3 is TGTGCCAGCAGCTTAGAGGAGACTAGTTACAATGAGCAGTTCTTC.

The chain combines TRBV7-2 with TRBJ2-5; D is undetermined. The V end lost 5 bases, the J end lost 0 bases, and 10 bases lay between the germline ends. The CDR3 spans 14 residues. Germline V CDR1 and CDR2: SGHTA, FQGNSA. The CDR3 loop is CASSPAVNQETQYF. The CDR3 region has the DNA TGTGCCAGCAGCCCGGCGGTCAACCAAGAGACCCAGTACTTC.

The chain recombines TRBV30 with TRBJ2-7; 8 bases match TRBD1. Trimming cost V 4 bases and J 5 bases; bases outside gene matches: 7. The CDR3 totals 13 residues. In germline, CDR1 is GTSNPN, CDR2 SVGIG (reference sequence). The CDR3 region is CAWKGTGGNEQYF. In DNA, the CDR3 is TGTGCCTGGAAAGGTACAGGGGGTAACGAGCAGTACTTC.

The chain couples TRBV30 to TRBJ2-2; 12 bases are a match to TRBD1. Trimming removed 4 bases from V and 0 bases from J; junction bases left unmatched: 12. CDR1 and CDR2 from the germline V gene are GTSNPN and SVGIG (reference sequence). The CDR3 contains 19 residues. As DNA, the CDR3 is TGTGCCTGGAAGGGACCCGGGACAGGGGGCAATACGAACACCGGGGAGCTGTTTTTT. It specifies CAWKGPGTGGNTNTGELFF.

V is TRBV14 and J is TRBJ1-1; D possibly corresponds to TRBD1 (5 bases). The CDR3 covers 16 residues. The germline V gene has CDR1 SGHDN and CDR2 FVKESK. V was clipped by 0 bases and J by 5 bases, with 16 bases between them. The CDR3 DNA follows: TGTGCCAGCAGCCAAGATGGTGGGGGGGTCCGGACTGAAGCTTTCTTT. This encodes CASSQDGGGVRTEAFF.

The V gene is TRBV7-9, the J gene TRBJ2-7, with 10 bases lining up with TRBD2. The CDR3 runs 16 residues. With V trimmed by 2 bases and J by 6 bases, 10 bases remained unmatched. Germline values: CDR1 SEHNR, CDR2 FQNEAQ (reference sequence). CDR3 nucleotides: TGTGCCAGCAGCTTACCCCCCGGGACTAGCGTCCCCGAGCAGTACTTC. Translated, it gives CASSLPPGTSVPEQYF.

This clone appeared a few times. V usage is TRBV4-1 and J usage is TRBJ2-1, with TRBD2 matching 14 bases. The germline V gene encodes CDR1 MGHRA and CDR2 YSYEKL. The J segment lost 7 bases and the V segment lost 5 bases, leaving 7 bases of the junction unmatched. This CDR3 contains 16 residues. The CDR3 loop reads CASSVTGTSGRNEQFF. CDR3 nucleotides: TGCGCCAGCAGCGTTACCGGGACTAGCGGGAGAAATGAGCAGTTCTTC.

CDR3 nucleotides: TGTGCCAGCAGTTTTGCAGGGGCATTTTACGAGCAGTACTTC. Its translation: CASSFAGAFYEQYF. This chain uses TRBV28 with TRBJ2-7, with D tentatively TRBD1 (6 bases). V lost 3 bases, J lost 4 bases, and 13 bases lay in between. The CDR3 runs to 14 residues. Germline V gene lookup returns CDR1 MDHEN and CDR2 SYDVKM.

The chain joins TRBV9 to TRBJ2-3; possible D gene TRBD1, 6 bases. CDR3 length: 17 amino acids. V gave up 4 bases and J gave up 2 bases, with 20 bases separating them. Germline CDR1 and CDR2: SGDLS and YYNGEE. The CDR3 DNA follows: TGTGCCAGCAGCTCTGAAAGGACAGTCGGTATCACAGATACGCAGTATTTT. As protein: CASSSERTVGITDTQYF.

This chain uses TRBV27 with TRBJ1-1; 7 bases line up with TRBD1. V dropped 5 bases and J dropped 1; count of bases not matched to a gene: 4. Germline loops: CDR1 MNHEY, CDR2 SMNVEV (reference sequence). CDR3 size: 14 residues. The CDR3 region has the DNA TGTGCCAGCAGTCCGGGACAGACGAACACTGAAGCTTTCTTT. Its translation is CASSPGQTNTEAFF.

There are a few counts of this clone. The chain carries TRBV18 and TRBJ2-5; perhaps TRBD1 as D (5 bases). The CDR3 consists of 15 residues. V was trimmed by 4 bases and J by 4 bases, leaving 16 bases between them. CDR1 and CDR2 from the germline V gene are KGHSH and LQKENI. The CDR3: CASSLTGSFGETQYF. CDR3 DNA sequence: TGTGCCAGCTCACTTACAGGTAGTTTCGGAGAGACCCAGTACTTC.

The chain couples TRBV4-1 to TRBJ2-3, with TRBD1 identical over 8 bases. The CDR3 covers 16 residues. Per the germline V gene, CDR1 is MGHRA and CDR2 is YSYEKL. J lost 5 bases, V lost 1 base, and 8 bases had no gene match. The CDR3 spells CASSQVGQGAGDTQYF. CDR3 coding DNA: TGCGCCAGCAGCCAAGTTGGGCAGGGGGCAGGAGATACGCAGTATTTT.

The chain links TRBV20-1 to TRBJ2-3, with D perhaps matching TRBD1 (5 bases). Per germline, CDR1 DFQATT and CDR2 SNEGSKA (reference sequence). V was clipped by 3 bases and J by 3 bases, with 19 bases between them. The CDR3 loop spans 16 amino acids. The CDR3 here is CSASTLLAGHTDTQYF. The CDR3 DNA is TGCAGTGCTAGTACCTTGTTGGCAGGGCATACAGATACGCAGTATTTT.

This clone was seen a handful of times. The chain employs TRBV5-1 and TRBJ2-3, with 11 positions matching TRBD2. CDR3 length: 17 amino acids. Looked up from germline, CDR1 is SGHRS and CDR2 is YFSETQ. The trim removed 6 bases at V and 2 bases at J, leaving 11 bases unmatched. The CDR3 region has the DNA TGCGCCAGCATACTAGCGGGAGTTTCGGGTGCCACAGATACGCAGTATTTT. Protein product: CASILAGVSGATDTQYF.

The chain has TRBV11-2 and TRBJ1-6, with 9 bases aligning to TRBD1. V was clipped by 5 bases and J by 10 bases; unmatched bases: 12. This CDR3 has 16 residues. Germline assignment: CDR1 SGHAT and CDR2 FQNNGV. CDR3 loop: CASSRNPTGGMSPLHF. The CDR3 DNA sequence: TGTGCCAGCAGCAGAAACCCGACAGGGGGTATGTCACCCCTCCACTTT.

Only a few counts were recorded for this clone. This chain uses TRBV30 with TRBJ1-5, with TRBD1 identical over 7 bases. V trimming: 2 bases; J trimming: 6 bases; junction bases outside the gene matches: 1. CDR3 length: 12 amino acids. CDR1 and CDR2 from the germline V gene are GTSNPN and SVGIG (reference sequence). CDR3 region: CAWSTGVQPQHF. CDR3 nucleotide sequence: TGTGCCTGGAGTACAGGGGTTCAGCCCCAGCATTTT. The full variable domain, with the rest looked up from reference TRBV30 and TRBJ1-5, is SQTIHQWPATLVQPVGSPLSLECTVEGTSNPNLYWYRQAAGRGLQLLFYSVGIGQISSEVPQNLSASRPQDRQFILSSKKLLLSDSGFYLCAWSTGVQPQHFGDGTRLSIL.

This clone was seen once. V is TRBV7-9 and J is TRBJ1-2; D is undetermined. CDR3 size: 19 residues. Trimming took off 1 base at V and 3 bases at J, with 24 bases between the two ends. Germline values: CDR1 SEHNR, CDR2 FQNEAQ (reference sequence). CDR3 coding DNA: TGTGCCAGCAGCTTAGTTTCGGTGGGCCTAGTTCAGCGGGACTATGGCTACACCTTC. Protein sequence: CASSLVSVGLVQRDYGYTF.

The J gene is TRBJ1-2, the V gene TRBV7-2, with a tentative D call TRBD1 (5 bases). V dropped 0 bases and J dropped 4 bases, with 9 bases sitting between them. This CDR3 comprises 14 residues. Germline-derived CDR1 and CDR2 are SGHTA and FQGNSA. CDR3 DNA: TGTGCCAGCAGCTTAGCGCGGGACGTCTATGGCTACACCTTC. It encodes CASSLARDVYGYTF.

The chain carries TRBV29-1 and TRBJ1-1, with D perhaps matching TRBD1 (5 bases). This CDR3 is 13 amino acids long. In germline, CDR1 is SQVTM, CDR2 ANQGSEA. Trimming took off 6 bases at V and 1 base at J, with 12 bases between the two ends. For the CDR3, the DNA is TGCAGCGTCGCGCGGACACCGAACACTGAAGCTTTCTTT. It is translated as CSVARTPNTEAFF.

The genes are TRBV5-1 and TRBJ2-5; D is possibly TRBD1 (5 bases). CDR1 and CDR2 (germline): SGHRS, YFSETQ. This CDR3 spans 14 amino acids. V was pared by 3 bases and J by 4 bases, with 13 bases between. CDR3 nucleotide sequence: TGCGCCAGCAGCTCGGAGTATAGGGGAGAGACCCAGTACTTC. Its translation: CASSSEYRGETQYF. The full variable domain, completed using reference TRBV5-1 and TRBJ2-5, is KAGVTQTPRYLIKTRGQQVTLSCSPISGHRSVSWYQQTPGQGLQFLFEYFSETQRNKGNFPGRFSGRQFSNSRSEMNVSTLELGDSALYLCASSSEYRGETQYFGPGTRLLVL.

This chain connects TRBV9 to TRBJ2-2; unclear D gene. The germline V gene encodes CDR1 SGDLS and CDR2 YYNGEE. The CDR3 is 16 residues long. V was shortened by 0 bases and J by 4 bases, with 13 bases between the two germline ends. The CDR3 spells CASSVATVGVTGELFF. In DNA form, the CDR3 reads TGTGCCAGCAGCGTAGCTACTGTCGGAGTCACCGGGGAGCTGTTTTTT.

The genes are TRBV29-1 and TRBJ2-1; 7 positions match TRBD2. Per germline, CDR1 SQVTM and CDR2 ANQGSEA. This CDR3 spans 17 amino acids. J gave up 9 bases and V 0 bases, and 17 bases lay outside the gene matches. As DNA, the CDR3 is TGCAGCGTTGAAGATCGTGAAGCGGGACTCGTTGCCCTTGAGCAGTTCTTC. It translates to CSVEDREAGLVALEQFF.

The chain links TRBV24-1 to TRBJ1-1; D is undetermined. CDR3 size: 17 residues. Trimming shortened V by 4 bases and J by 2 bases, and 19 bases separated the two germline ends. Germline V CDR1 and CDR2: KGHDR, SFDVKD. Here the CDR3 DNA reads TGTGCCACCAGTGACAAAGACCCGCGTCAGACAAACACTGAAGCTTTCTTT. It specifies CATSDKDPRQTNTEAFF.

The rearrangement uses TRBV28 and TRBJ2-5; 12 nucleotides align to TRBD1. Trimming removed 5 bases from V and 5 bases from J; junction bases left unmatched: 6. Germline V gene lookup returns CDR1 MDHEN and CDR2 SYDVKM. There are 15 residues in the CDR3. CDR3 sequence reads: CASSGGGTGGETQYF. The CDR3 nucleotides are TGTGCCAGCAGTGGTGGAGGGACAGGGGGCGAGACCCAGTACTTC.

CDR3 region: CASNPDRVYQETQYF. CDR3 nucleotides: TGTGCCAGCAACCCAGACAGAGTGTACCAAGAGACCCAGTACTTC. This rearrangement joins TRBV28 to TRBJ2-5; weak D call: TRBD1 (5 bases). V gave up 7 bases and J gave up 0 bases, with 15 bases separating them. Germline CDR1 is MDHEN and CDR2 is SYDVKM. The CDR3 is made up of 15 amino acids. Together with reference TRBV28 and TRBJ2-5, the CDR3 gives the full variable domain: DVKVTQSSRYLVKRTGEKVFLECVQDMDHENMFWYRQDPGLGLRLIYFSYDVKMKEKGDIPEGYSVSREKKERFSLILESASTNQTSMYLCASNPDRVYQETQYFGPGTRLLVL.

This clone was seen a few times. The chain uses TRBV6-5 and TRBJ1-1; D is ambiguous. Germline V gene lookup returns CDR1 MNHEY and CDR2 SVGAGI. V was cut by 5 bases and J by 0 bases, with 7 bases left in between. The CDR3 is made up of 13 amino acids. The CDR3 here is CASSMTMNTEAFF. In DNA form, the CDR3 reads TGTGCCAGCAGTATGACAATGAACACTGAAGCTTTCTTT.